Following are 30 T cell receptor beta chains from one sample sequenced in a study of blood T cell repertoires in COVID-19. Using immunoSEQ multiplex PCR, the repertoire was profiled, and TCRdb retains in-frame clones only, with some absent. Altogether 300,000 to 400,000 clones are present, 80% to 90% being singletons, with the ten largest covering about 1%. Sample: PBMCs or T cells enriched from blood (not recorded which). These receptors came from a man younger than 35 who had recovered from COVID-19.

This chain joins TRBV29-1 and TRBJ1-2; 7 positions agree with TRBD1. CDR1 and CDR2 from the germline V gene are SQVTM and ANQGSEA. The trim removed 6 bases at V and 2 bases at J, leaving 6 bases unmatched. The CDR3 loop spans 13 amino acids. CDR3 DNA: TGCAGCGTAGATTCGACAGGGAACTATGGCTACACCTTC. It encodes CSVDSTGNYGYTF.

V gene TRBV27 combines with J gene TRBJ2-2; D is uncertain. The CDR3 has 14 amino acids. V lost 3 bases and J 0 bases, leaving 5 bases between the germline ends. Germline V CDR1 and CDR2: MNHEY, SMNVEV (reference sequence). CDR3 protein: CASSFTPNTGELFF. CDR3 bases: TGTGCCAGCAGTTTCACACCGAACACCGGGGAGCTGTTTTTT.

The genes are TRBV18 and TRBJ2-5; 7 nucleotides agree with TRBD2. From germline, CDR1 is KGHSH and CDR2 LQKENI. J lost 5 bases, V lost 4 bases, and 4 bases had no gene match. This CDR3 region has 13 residues. CDR3 DNA: TGTGCCAGCTCACGGGGAGGGCTGGAGACCCAGTACTTC. Translating it yields CASSRGGLETQYF.

The chain uses TRBV18 and TRBJ2-1; D call uncertain. The CDR3 length is 15 residues. Germline CDR1 KGHSH, CDR2 LQKENI. The V gene lost 3 bases and the J gene lost 5 bases, with 14 bases spanning the gap. The DNA of the CDR3 is TGTGCCAGCTCACCTGGCGGAACCATTAACAATGAGCAGTTCTTC. This translates into CASSPGGTINNEQFF.

The CDR3 region is CASSLKSIGTNKEFSGANVLTF. Here the CDR3 DNA reads TGTGCCAGCAGCTTAAAGTCCATCGGGACTAACAAGGAATTCTCTGGGGCCAACGTCCTGACTTTC. The chain employs TRBV7-3 and TRBJ2-6, with TRBD2 matching 7 bases. The CDR3 runs to 22 residues. V dropped 1 base and J dropped 0; count of bases not matched to a gene: 18. CDR1 is SGHTA and CDR2 is FQGTGA in the germline V gene.

The V call is TRBV27, the J call TRBJ1-1, with 8 nucleotides matching TRBD1. CDR1 is MNHEY and CDR2 is SMNVEV in the germline V gene (reference sequence). The CDR3 sequence is 13 residues long. Trimming at V came to 2 bases and at J to 9 bases, leaving 5 bases not matched to a gene. The CDR3 DNA is TGTGCCAGCAGTTTAGGGGCAGGGGGCCAAGCTTTCTTT. Translated, it gives CASSLGAGGQAFF.

The chain combines TRBV7-9 with TRBJ2-4; D is perhaps TRBD2 (6 bases). V was pared by 2 bases and J by 0 bases, with 11 bases between. The CDR3 sequence is 16 residues long. The germline gives CDR1 SEHNR, CDR2 FQNEAQ (reference sequence). The CDR3 nucleotides are TGTGCCAGCAGCTTACTTAGCGGACTAGCCAAAAACATTCAGTACTTC. Residues: CASSLLSGLAKNIQYF.

V usage is TRBV7-2 and J usage is TRBJ2-7, with a tentative D call TRBD1 (6 bases). CDR1 and CDR2 from the germline V gene are SGHTA and FQGNSA. This CDR3 is built from 17 residues. V lost 0 bases and J 2 bases, leaving 17 bases between the germline ends. The CDR3 coding sequence is TGTGCCAGCAGCTTAGCGGCGACCAGGGGCCTTCCCTACGAGCAGTACTTC. The encoded protein is CASSLAATRGLPYEQYF.

The chain is built from TRBV7-3 and TRBJ1-2, with TRBD1 as a possible D gene (6 bases). V dropped 5 bases and J dropped 5 bases, with 18 bases sitting between them. This CDR3 is built from 15 residues. In germline, CDR1 is SGHTA, CDR2 FQGTGA. The CDR3 here is CASSPFGGGSYGYTF. The CDR3 region has the DNA TGTGCCAGCAGCCCGTTCGGCGGGGGCTCTTATGGCTACACCTTC.

This sequence joins TRBV11-1 and TRBJ1-2, with D perhaps TRBD1 (6 bases). The CDR3 runs 13 residues. Germline V CDR1 and CDR2: SGHAT, FQDESV (reference sequence). Trimming took 5 bases from V and 6 from J, leaving 13 bases between them. Here the CDR3 reads CASSERGFDGYTF. The CDR3 bases are TGTGCCAGCAGCGAAAGGGGGTTTGATGGCTACACCTTC.

J is TRBJ2-1 and V is TRBV21-1; the D call in the table, TRBD2, was not verified against the DNA. TRBV21-1 constitutes a pseudogene. This CDR3 contains 15 residues. The CDR3 protein is CARSQTSGLQGEQFF. CDR3 bases: TGTGCCAGAAGTCAGACTAGCGGGTTACAGGGTGAGCAGTTCTTC.

This clone was detected many times. This chain connects TRBV7-9 to TRBJ2-7; D might be TRBD2 (5 bases). V was trimmed by 5 bases and J by 2 bases, leaving 13 bases between them. The CDR3 runs 14 residues. Per germline, CDR1 SEHNR and CDR2 FQNEAQ (reference sequence). CDR3 sequence reads: CASSQNSAPYEQYF. CDR3 bases: TGTGCCAGCAGCCAGAATAGCGCTCCCTACGAGCAGTACTTC.

The chain employs TRBV5-5 and TRBJ2-7; 8 positions agree with TRBD2. V lost 3 bases to trimming and J lost 5 bases; unmatched junction nucleotides: 10. The CDR3 length is 15 residues. Germline assignment: CDR1 SGHKS and CDR2 YYEKEE (reference sequence). CDR3 DNA: TGTGCCAGCAGCTCAACCCCGGGGGGGCAACACGAGCAGTACTTC. Translation gives CASSSTPGGQHEQYF.

The table lists this clone with a few counts. V is TRBV7-9 and J is TRBJ1-4; D is unresolved. Germline-derived CDR1 and CDR2 are SEHNR and FQNEAQ (reference sequence). Trimming took 2 bases from V and 6 from J, leaving 16 bases between them. This CDR3 region has 16 residues. The CDR3 coding sequence is TGTGCCAGCAGCTTACGGGGAGAATCCAAAGATGAAAAACTGTTTTTT. This gives the protein CASSLRGESKDEKLFF.

J is TRBJ2-7 and V is TRBV7-2; D possibly corresponds to TRBD2 (6 bases). CDR1 is SGHTA, CDR2 FQGNSA, per germline. The length of the CDR3 is 13 residues. V gave up 5 bases and J gave up 4 bases, with 12 bases separating them. The CDR3 nucleotides read TGTGCCAGCAGCACGGCGGGATCTTACGAGCAGTACTTC. It yields the protein CASSTAGSYEQYF.

The gene calls are TRBV4-3 and TRBJ2-6, with D possibly matching TRBD2 (6 bases). This CDR3 has 19 residues. From germline, CDR1 is LGHNA and CDR2 YSLEER. V shed 0 bases and J shed 0 bases, with 15 bases lying between them. The CDR3 spells CASSQDLAGRYSGANVLTF. Written as DNA, the CDR3 is TGCGCCAGCAGCCAAGATCTGGCAGGGAGGTACTCTGGGGCCAACGTCCTGACTTTC.

The chain recombines TRBV2 with TRBJ2-1; TRBD2 matches at 13 bases. This CDR3 is 15 amino acids long. With 7 bases clipped from V and 13 bases from J, the junction kept 13 bases outside the gene matches. Per the germline V gene, CDR1 is SNHLY and CDR2 is FYNNEI. CDR3 bases: TGTGCCAGCATTAGTGAACTAGCGGGGGGGCCTGACCAGTTCTTC. Translated: CASISELAGGPDQFF.

The rearrangement uses TRBV28 and TRBJ1-6, with a possible D match to TRBD1 (5 bases). The V gene lost 7 bases and the J gene lost 7 bases, with 17 bases spanning the gap. Germline values: CDR1 MDHEN, CDR2 SYDVKM. The CDR3 is 15 residues long. This CDR3 reads CASTRSQGSNSPLHF. CDR3 DNA sequence: TGTGCCAGCACCCGGTCCCAGGGTTCGAATTCACCCCTCCACTTT.

The chain recombines TRBV6-2 or TRBV6-3 with TRBJ1-5; TRBD1 is a possible D gene (6 bases). The CDR3 sequence is 16 residues long. The germline V gene encodes CDR1 MNHEY and CDR2 SVGEGT. V lost 5 bases, J lost 0 bases, and 14 bases lay in between. The CDR3 here is CASSVGQIYSNQPQHF. The CDR3 nucleotides read TGTGCCAGCAGTGTTGGACAGATCTATAGCAATCAGCCCCAGCATTTT.

The V and J genes are TRBV7-8 and TRBJ2-7; perhaps TRBD1 as D (5 bases). This CDR3 is 13 amino acids long. Trimming left V 7 bases short and J 3 bases short, with 13 bases between. CDR1 and CDR2 from the germline V gene are SGHVS and FQNEAQ. The chain's CDR3 is CASMQDTYYEQYF. CDR3 coding DNA: TGTGCCAGCATGCAGGACACCTACTACGAGCAGTACTTC. Variable domain in full (rest from reference TRBV7-8 and TRBJ2-7): GAGVSQSPRYKVAKRGQDVALRCDPISGHVSLFWYQQALGQGPEFLTYFQNEAQLDKSGLPSDRFFAERPEGSVSTLKIQRTQQEDSAVYLCASMQDTYYEQYFGPGTRLTVT.

A single count supports this clone. This chain links TRBV6-6 with TRBJ1-3; 11 bases agree with TRBD1. Germline V gene lookup returns CDR1 MNHNY and CDR2 SVGAGI (reference sequence). The junction had 8 bases not matched to a gene; V was cut back by 6 bases and J by 4 bases. The CDR3 spans 16 residues. The DNA of the CDR3 is TGTGCCAGCAGCCCAGCCGGGACAGGGGGAGGAAACACCATATATTTT. Its protein is CASSPAGTGGGNTIYF.

The V gene is TRBV23-1, the J gene TRBJ2-7, with 9 bases lining up with TRBD1. TRBV23-1 is an open reading frame whose function is uncertain. This CDR3 is built from 16 residues. V lost 3 bases, J lost 1 base, and 7 bases stayed unmatched. Here the CDR3 reads CASSQAGQGNSYEQYF. CDR3 DNA sequence: TGCGCCAGCAGTCAGGCGGGACAGGGAAATTCCTACGAGCAGTACTTC.

This clone came up once. The genes are TRBV10-3 and TRBJ2-2; D call uncertain. This CDR3 is built from 12 residues. The V end was cut by 4 bases, the J end by 9 bases, with 9 bases between. Germline assignment: CDR1 ENHRY and CDR2 SYGVKD. The CDR3 here is CAISAGSRELFF. In DNA form, the CDR3 reads TGTGCCATCAGTGCGGGTTCTAGGGAGCTGTTTTTT.

The chain carries TRBV25-1 and TRBJ2-5; D is perhaps TRBD1 (6 bases). CDR3 size: 14 residues. Germline V CDR1 and CDR2: MGHDK, SYGVNS. V lost 5 bases to trimming and J lost 1 base, with 11 bases between them. The CDR3 loop reads CASSSGQPQETQYF. The CDR3 bases are TGTGCCAGCAGTAGCGGACAGCCCCAAGAGACCCAGTACTTC.

The chain has TRBV9 and TRBJ2-7; perhaps TRBD2 as D (6 bases). In germline, CDR1 is SGDLS, CDR2 YYNGEE. The CDR3 extends over 12 amino acids. V lost 0 bases and J lost 6, with 7 bases in between. The CDR3 loop reads CASSVGRGEQYF. The CDR3 DNA follows: TGTGCCAGCAGCGTAGGGAGGGGCGAGCAGTACTTC.

V and J are TRBV20-1 and TRBJ2-7; weak D call: TRBD1 (5 bases). V lost 3 bases, J lost 5 bases, and 8 bases lay in between. The CDR3 covers 11 residues. From germline, CDR1 is DFQATT and CDR2 SNEGSKA (reference sequence). CDR3 in amino acids: CSASLGDEQYF. The CDR3 bases are TGCAGTGCTAGCCTAGGGGACGAGCAGTACTTC.

This clone was seen a few times. The genes are TRBV28 and TRBJ1-1, with D unclear. Per the germline V gene, CDR1 is MDHEN and CDR2 is SYDVKM. V was trimmed by 7 bases and J by 5 bases, leaving 14 bases between them. There are 13 residues in the CDR3. CDR3 sequence reads: CASISSSVTEAFF. The CDR3 DNA follows: TGTGCCAGCATCTCAAGTTCGGTAACTGAAGCTTTCTTT.

V usage is TRBV9 and J usage is TRBJ2-7; 8 bases align to TRBD1. The ends lost 1 base at V and 2 bases at J; junction bases unmatched: 5. The germline CDR1 and CDR2 sequences are SGDLS and YYNGEE. This CDR3 region has 15 residues. CDR3 DNA: TGTGCCAGCAGCGTAAAGGGACAGGAGGCCTACGAGCAGTACTTC. Translated: CASSVKGQEAYEQYF.

CDR3 nucleotide sequence: TGTGCCAGTAGAACGGGACAGGGGGCCAACTATGGCTACACCTTC. Translation: CASRTGQGANYGYTF. J is TRBJ1-2 and V is TRBV19; 12 bases are a match to TRBD1. The CDR3 totals 15 residues. V was pared by 6 bases and J by 2 bases, with 4 bases of the junction left unmatched. Germline CDR1 is LNHDA and CDR2 is SQIVND (reference sequence). Drawing the rest from reference TRBV19 and TRBJ1-2, the complete variable domain is DGGITQSPKYLFRKEGQNVTLSCEQNLNHDAMYWYRQDPGQGLRLIYYSQIVNDFQKGDIAEGYSVSREKKESFPLTVTSAQKNPTAFYLCASRTGQGANYGYTFGSGTRLTVV.

The chain links TRBV7-2 to TRBJ1-5, with 8 bases aligning to TRBD1. Germline V gives CDR1 SGHTA, CDR2 FQGNSA. The CDR3 runs to 15 residues. The trim removed 6 bases at V and 5 bases at J, leaving 9 bases unmatched. The CDR3 spells CASRPGGESYQPQHF. Here the CDR3 DNA reads TGTGCCAGCAGACCAGGGGGCGAGTCATATCAGCCCCAGCATTTT.